This T cell receptor beta chain comes out of a study of CD4+ T cells in melanoma. Study outcomes and limitations: CD8+ T cell, macrophage and B cell function reportedly correlated with neoantigen-specific CD4+ T cells. In melanoma, neoantigen-specific CD4+ T cells reportedly differed in differentiation state.

Here immunoSEQ multiplex PCR was the method, and the copy in TCRdb shows in-frame clones only, minus some. In the table there are about 10,000 clones, more than 60% of which are singletons. For this clone: Its antigen is unknown.

The ends were cut back, 8 bases at V and 2 bases at J, with 12 bases in the middle. Germline lookup yields CDR1 SEHNR and CDR2 FQNEAQ (reference sequence). The CDR3 has 13 residues. The receptor's source is a human donor with melanoma. Sequencing used cells from a culture (not recorded whether cultured in vitro). V usage is TRBV7-9 and J usage is TRBJ2-5; D call uncertain. CDR3 DNA: TGTGCCAGCCGCACAACAGAGCAAGAGACCCAGTACTTC. Its protein product is CASRTTEQETQYF.